The 29 T cell receptor beta chains below all came from one sample that was sequenced in a study of spatial heterogeneity in lung cancer. Study-wide results and caveats: Tumor mutation counts were tracked by expanded intratumoral alpha and beta TCR counts.

Time point meaning: sample taken at primary tumor resection. One entry per CDR3 protein, called by TCRdb with MiXCR from the 5' RACE reads. The data contain 15,000 or so distinct CDR3 sequences, around 5% of them singletons. Their recognized antigens are unknown. The material was lung tumor tissue, obtained at surgery. The receptors were gathered from a female donor with early-stage non-small cell lung cancer.

As to this clonotype: This beta chain appears as a stray read in a library generated for alpha chains; its size is not informative. The rearrangement uses TRBV5-5 and TRBJ1-1; tentatively, D is TRBD1 (6 bases). Germline V gene lookup returns CDR1 SGHKS and CDR2 YYEKEE (reference sequence). V lost 4 bases to trimming and J lost 5 bases, with 15 bases between them. The CDR3 loop spans 14 amino acids. The CDR3 is CASSLGQGKTEAFF. The CDR3 DNA reads TGTGCCAGCAGCCTGGGCCAGGGGAAGACTGAAGCTTTCTTT.

This clonotype was observed at least ten times. Relative to the germline gene, one junction end is altered; a read error may explain this. This beta chain lies outside the target of a library built for alpha chains; its clone size means little. The V and J genes are TRBV6-2 or TRBV6-3 and TRBJ2-5; possible D gene TRBD2, 5 bases. The CDR3 has 12 residues. Germline CDR1 MNHEY, CDR2 SVGEGT. CDR3 residues: CASSYAWETHYF. The DNA of the CDR3 is TGTGCCAGCAGTTACGCCTGGGAGACCCATTACTTC.

In this sample, this clonotype turned up many times. The library was built for alpha chains, so this beta chain is an off-target read and its size means little. The J gene is TRBJ2-2, the V gene TRBV9; 8 bases line up with TRBD1. The V and J ends lost 3 bases and 1 base, in that order; junction bases with no gene match: 5. The CDR3 is made up of 16 amino acids. CDR1 SGDLS and CDR2 YYNGEE come from the germline V gene. CDR3 sequence reads: CASSAGQGLNTGELFF. In DNA form, the CDR3 reads TGTGCCAGCAGCGCAGGACAGGGCTTGAACACCGGGGAGCTGTTTTTT.

This clonotype was seen at least ten times. The library was prepared for alpha chains; this beta chain is a stray read, so its frequency means little. V gene TRBV29-1 combines with J gene TRBJ2-5; 8 bases fit TRBD1. Germline CDR1 reads SQVTM; CDR2 reads ANQGSEA. Trimming at V came to 3 bases and at J to 2 bases, leaving 11 bases not matched to a gene. This CDR3 contains 16 residues. The CDR3 DNA sequence: TGCAGCGTTGAGGGCCTCAGGGGGCTTGGTCAAGAGACCCAGTACTTC. Translated: CSVEGLRGLGQETQYF.

This clonotype was seen ten or more times. The library was prepared for alpha chains; this beta chain is a stray read, so its frequency means little. The chain joins TRBV6-6 to TRBJ1-2; tentative D call: TRBD1 (6 bases). Per the germline V gene, CDR1 is MNHNY and CDR2 is SVGAGI (reference sequence). The CDR3 is made up of 12 amino acids. V lost 4 bases, J lost 8 bases, and 11 bases lay in between. CDR3 amino acids: CASSFPGAGYTF. CDR3 DNA sequence: TGTGCCAGCAGTTTTCCGGGGGCAGGCTACACCTTC.

At least ten counts were recorded for this clonotype. This beta chain was picked up by a library intended for alpha chains and is off target, so its count carries little meaning. The rearrangement joins TRBV20-1 to TRBJ2-3; the D gene is possibly TRBD1 (6 bases). Per the germline V gene, CDR1 is DFQATT and CDR2 is SNEGSKA (reference sequence). The CDR3 has 15 amino acids. Trimming took 2 bases from V and 4 from J, leaving 16 bases between them. In DNA form, the CDR3 reads TGCAGTGCTAGATCTCAGGGGCAGGGATCAGATACGCAGTATTTT. This sequence encodes CSARSQGQGSDTQYF.

In this sample, this clonotype turned up many times. This beta chain is off target for a library built for alpha chains, so its abundance means little. This chain uses TRBV6-1 with TRBJ2-3; 11 nucleotides match TRBD2. Germline CDR1 and CDR2: MNHNS and SASEGT. The junction had 10 bases not matched to a gene; V was cut back by 8 bases and J by 9 bases. This CDR3 contains 14 residues. CDR3 loop: CASRVAGGPMTQYF. CDR3 nucleotide sequence: TGTGCCAGCCGAGTAGCGGGGGGGCCTATGACGCAGTATTTT.

By share, this clonotype ranks as medium-sized. Found in a library prepared for alpha chains, this beta chain is an off-target read, and its abundance has little meaning. This rearrangement joins TRBV6-5 to TRBJ2-1; D unresolved. Germline V gene sequence: CDR1 MNHEY, CDR2 SVGAGI. Trimming cost V 3 bases and J 8 bases, with 14 bases left between them. The CDR3 is 14 residues long. CDR3: CASSYTFVGHEQFF. CDR3 DNA: TGTGCCAGCAGTTATACGTTCGTCGGACATGAGCAGTTCTTC.

This clonotype came up many times. This beta chain came through as a stray read in a library set up for alpha chains, and its size says little. The genes are TRBV2 and TRBJ2-2, with D tentatively TRBD1 or TRBD2 (5 bases each). Germline CDR1 and CDR2: SNHLY and FYNNEI. The V gene lost 8 bases and the J gene lost 6 bases, with 13 bases spanning the gap. The CDR3 is 13 amino acids. CDR3 DNA: TGTGCCAGCCGGATGGGGACCTCCGGGGAGCTGTTTTTT. It codes for CASRMGTSGELFF.

This clonotype was seen repeatedly, ten times or more. Since the library was made to target alpha chains, this beta chain is a stray read and its abundance is not meaningful. This chain connects TRBV10-3 to TRBJ2-3, with 7 positions matching TRBD1. CDR1 and CDR2 (germline): ENHRY, SYGVKD. The CDR3 spans 14 residues. J gave up 5 bases and V 5 bases, and 7 bases lay outside the gene matches. In DNA form, the CDR3 reads TGTGCCATCAGTTTCCGACAGGGTGGAGATACGCAGTATTTT. Protein product: CAISFRQGGDTQYF.

This clonotype has ten or more counts. This beta chain is a stray sequence in a library constructed for alpha chains; its clone size is not meaningful. The chain couples TRBV19 to TRBJ1-2; 11 positions agree with TRBD1. V gave up 7 bases and J gave up 6 bases; unmatched junction bases: 4. Germline V CDR1 and CDR2: LNHDA, SQIVND (reference sequence). CDR3 size: 13 residues. The CDR3 loop is CASMDRGLNGYTF. CDR3 DNA: TGTGCCAGTATGGACAGGGGGCTGAATGGCTACACCTTC.

This clonotype was recorded many times. This beta chain turned up in a library designed for alpha chains; as an off-target read, its abundance says little. The V and J genes are TRBV7-2 and TRBJ1-2; the D gene is possibly TRBD1 (5 bases). CDR3 size: 14 residues. Germline loops: CDR1 SGHTA, CDR2 FQGNSA. The germline V and J ends were trimmed by 5 bases and 0 bases, with 10 bases remaining between them. The CDR3 loop reads CASSLGHTNYGYTF. The CDR3 coding sequence is TGTGCCAGCAGCCTTGGACATACTAACTATGGCTACACCTTC.

In this sample, this clonotype turned up many times. This beta chain appears as a stray read in a library generated for alpha chains; its size is not informative. The J gene is TRBJ1-2, the V gene TRBV30; D perhaps matches TRBD1 (5 bases). The CDR3 extends over 15 amino acids. The V gene lost 4 bases and the J gene lost 4 bases, with 19 bases spanning the gap. Germline values: CDR1 GTSNPN, CDR2 SVGIG (reference sequence). CDR3 region: CAWTPEAGTPYGYTF. In DNA, the CDR3 is TGTGCCTGGACTCCGGAGGCAGGGACCCCCTATGGCTACACCTTC.

The table lists this clonotype with many counts. With the library built for alpha chains, this beta chain is off target and its frequency is not meaningful. The chain couples TRBV12-3 or TRBV12-4 to TRBJ2-2; D might be TRBD1 (5 bases). V gave up 2 bases and J gave up 6 bases, with 7 bases separating them. The CDR3 sequence is 13 residues long. CDR3 DNA: TGTGCCAGCAGTTTACTGGGGCCCGGGGAGCTGTTTTTT. Its translation: CASSLLGPGELFF.

On this clonotype: This beta chain came through as a stray read in a library set up for alpha chains, and its size says little. The genes are TRBV6-4 and TRBJ1-5; no clear D. Germline CDR1 is MRHNA and CDR2 is SNTAGT. The ends were cut back, 8 bases at V and 4 bases at J, with 21 bases in the middle. The CDR3 contains 16 residues. The CDR3 protein is CASLYPKVGRNQPQHF. The CDR3 nucleotides read TGTGCCAGCCTCTACCCGAAAGTCGGCAGGAATCAGCCCCAGCATTTT.

This clonotype was detected ten times or more. The library was designed around alpha chains, so this beta chain is a stray read whose abundance carries little weight. The V call is TRBV4-3, the J call TRBJ2-7; TRBD1 aligns across 9 bases. Germline V CDR1 and CDR2: LGHNA, YSLEER. V lost 2 bases to trimming and J lost 0 bases; unmatched junction nucleotides: 20. There are 21 residues in the CDR3. CDR3 loop: CASSQKPQGTGLLGGSYEQYF. CDR3 sequence (DNA): TGCGCCAGCAGCCAAAAACCGCAAGGGACAGGGTTATTAGGCGGCTCCTACGAGCAGTACTTC.

This clonotype appeared many times. Being off target in a library aimed at alpha chains, this beta chain has a size of little meaning. The chain couples TRBV23-1 to TRBJ2-7; D tentatively fits TRBD1 or TRBD2 (7 bases each). TRBV23-1 is known as an ORF, though its function is uncertain. V was clipped by 2 bases and J by 4 bases, with 24 bases between them. CDR3 length equals 18 residues. The CDR3 loop is CASSQRVQGRGSWYEQYF. The CDR3 coding sequence is TGCGCCAGCAGTCAAAGAGTACAGGGGAGGGGTTCGTGGTACGAGCAGTACTTC.

This clonotype was seen a few times. Because this beta chain is a stray read in a library intended to capture alpha chains, its abundance should not be given much weight. This chain connects TRBV3-1 to TRBJ2-6; the D gene could be TRBD1 or TRBD2 (5 bases each). The V end lost 3 bases, the J end lost 4 bases, and 7 bases lay between the germline ends. Germline V CDR1 and CDR2: LGHDT, YNNKEL (reference sequence). The CDR3 is 14 amino acids. CDR3 residues: CASSQGPGANVLTF. DNA for the CDR3: TGTGCCAGCAGCCAGGGACCCGGGGCCAACGTCCTGACTTTC.

This clonotype was seen at least ten times. This beta chain was picked up by a library intended for alpha chains and is off target, so its count carries little meaning. The CDR3 is CASSLASRFDTEAFF. DNA for the CDR3: TGTGCCAGCAGCTTAGCATCCAGGTTTGACACTGAAGCTTTCTTT. The chain couples TRBV7-9 to TRBJ1-1; D remains unclear. Per the germline V gene, CDR1 is SEHNR and CDR2 is FQNEAQ (reference sequence). The CDR3 extends over 15 amino acids. Trimming pared 0 bases from V and 3 bases from J, leaving 11 bases between.

The table lists this clonotype with many counts. Found in a library prepared for alpha chains, this beta chain is an off-target read, and its abundance has little meaning. The chain has TRBV12-3 or TRBV12-4 and TRBJ2-4; 7 nucleotides match TRBD1. Trimming removed 1 base from V and 0 bases from J; junction bases left unmatched: 3. This CDR3 has 16 amino acids. The CDR3 coding sequence is TGTGCCAGCAGTTTAGAGGGGGCTCTAGCCAAAAACATTCAGTACTTC. This sequence encodes CASSLEGALAKNIQYF.

This clonotype was detected ten times or more. In a library made to pick up alpha chains, this beta chain is a stray read with a size that means little. CDR3 sequence reads: CASSFSGGPPNEQFF. Here the CDR3 DNA reads TGTGCCAGCAGCTTTAGCGGGGGGCCCCCCAATGAGCAGTTCTTC. V and J are TRBV7-3 and TRBJ2-1, with 10 bases aligning to TRBD2. The germline V gene encodes CDR1 SGHTA and CDR2 FQGTGA. Germline trimming cut 3 bases from V and 6 bases from J; bases unmatched to any gene: 5. The CDR3 has 15 residues.

In its sample, this clonotype was seen a few times. The size of this beta chain means little, since it is a stray read in a library made for alpha chains. This chain links TRBV10-2 with TRBJ1-5; no reliable D call. The V end lost 7 bases, the J end lost 7 bases, and 14 bases lay between the germline ends. CDR3 length equals 13 residues. In germline, CDR1 is WSHSY, CDR2 SAAADI. The CDR3 coding sequence is TGCGCCAGCACCTTCTCTCCACGGCAGCCCCAGCATTTT. Translating gives CASTFSPRQPQHF.

This clonotype was seen at least ten times. For a library built for alpha chains, this beta chain is a stray read; little rests on its size. The rearrangement joins TRBV4-3 to TRBJ1-6; possible D gene TRBD1, 6 bases. The CDR3 runs to 16 residues. Germline assignment: CDR1 LGHNA and CDR2 YSLEER. Trimming removed 1 base from V and 7 bases from J, with 14 bases in between. The CDR3 region is CASSQALRQANSPLHF. CDR3 bases: TGCGCCAGCAGCCAAGCCTTAAGACAGGCAAATTCACCCCTCCACTTT.

This clonotype was picked up many times. The library was built for alpha chains, so this beta chain is an off-target read and its size means little. This rearrangement joins TRBV4-1 to TRBJ1-2; TRBD1 might be the D (5 bases). V dropped 0 bases and J dropped 4 bases, with 18 bases sitting between them. CDR3 length: 17 residues. Germline V lookup: CDR1 MGHRA, CDR2 YSYEKL. In nucleotides, the CDR3 is TGCGCCAGCAGCCAAGATCAGAGGGGCAAGAAACGCTATGGCTACACCTTC. This sequence encodes CASSQDQRGKKRYGYTF.

In its sample, this clonotype ranks as medium-sized. This beta chain turned up in a library designed for alpha chains; as an off-target read, its abundance says little. This rearrangement joins TRBV9 to TRBJ1-6; D unresolved. CDR3 size: 15 residues. CDR1 and CDR2 (germline): SGDLS, YYNGEE. Trimming shortened V by 1 base and J by 7 bases, and 12 bases separated the two germline ends. The CDR3, as DNA: TGTGCCAGCAGCGTACGGCAAATCGGAAATTCACCCCTCCACTTT. It yields the protein CASSVRQIGNSPLHF.

There are many counts of this clonotype. This beta chain is a stray sequence in a library constructed for alpha chains; its clone size is not meaningful. The chain couples TRBV27 to TRBJ1-2; possible D gene TRBD1, 5 bases. Trimming removed 3 bases at V and 3 bases at J, with 11 bases between. This CDR3 comprises 14 residues. CDR1 and CDR2 from the germline V gene are MNHEY and SMNVEV (reference sequence). The CDR3 nucleotides are TGTGCCAGCAGTTTTAATGGGGGAGACTATGGCTACACCTTC. It specifies CASSFNGGDYGYTF.

This clonotype was counted ten times or more. This beta chain slipped into a library made for alpha chains as a stray read, so its size is not meaningful. The genes are TRBV25-1 and TRBJ1-6; the match to TRBD1 covers 7 bases. Germline CDR1 MGHDK, CDR2 SYGVNS. This CDR3 region has 14 residues. V lost 6 bases to trimming and J lost 10 bases; unmatched junction nucleotides: 9. CDR3 sequence reads: CASSPTGEGSPLHF. DNA of the CDR3: TGTGCCAGCAGCCCAACAGGGGAAGGATCACCCCTCCACTTT. The full variable domain, with the rest looked up from reference TRBV25-1 and TRBJ1-6, is EADIYQTPRYLVIGTGKKITLECSQTMGHDKMYWYQQDPGMELHLIHYSYGVNSTEKGDLSSESTVSRIRTEHFPLTLESARPSHTSQYLCASSPTGEGSPLHFGNGTRLTVT.

This clonotype came up many times. This beta chain is an unintended read in a library built for alpha chains; its size means little. The chain carries TRBV18 and TRBJ2-3; no clear D gene. The CDR3 length is 12 residues. Germline V lookup: CDR1 KGHSH, CDR2 LQKENI. The germline V and J ends were trimmed by 6 bases and 1 base, with 5 bases remaining between them. CDR3 sequence (DNA): TGTGCCAGCTCGCAACGCACAGATACGCAGTATTTT. It yields the protein CASSQRTDTQYF.

This clonotype showed up many times. The library was prepared for alpha chains; this beta chain is a stray read, so its frequency means little. V usage is TRBV7-8 and J usage is TRBJ1-2; D might be TRBD1 (5 bases). This CDR3 has 12 amino acids. Germline loops: CDR1 SGHVS, CDR2 FQNEAQ. V shed 4 bases and J shed 6 bases, with 9 bases lying between them. CDR3 sequence reads: CASSSPGHGYTF. The CDR3 bases are TGTGCCAGCAGCTCACCGGGACATGGCTACACCTTC. The full variable domain, completed using reference TRBV7-8 and TRBJ1-2, is GAGVSQSPRYKVAKRGQDVALRCDPISGHVSLFWYQQALGQGPEFLTYFQNEAQLDKSGLPSDRFFAERPEGSVSTLKIQRTQQEDSAVYLCASSSPGHGYTFGSGTRLTVV.